This T cell receptor beta chain came from a study of blood T cells in healthy people across ages. Findings and caveats of the study: As naive T cell percentage varied, TCR beta diversity correlated strongly with it.

For the second PCR, which ran for about 6 to 11 cycles, a sample-barcoded 5' primer and a J-beta primer mix were used. A template-switch adaptor that had 12 random nucleotides put a tag on each cDNA molecule. TCRdb analysed the 5' RACE reads with MiXCR anew, one entry per CDR3 protein. This table has around 500,000 distinct CDR3 sequences, about 25% appearing once. Germline V CDR1 and CDR2: SEHNR, FQNEAQ (reference sequence). CDR3 length: 15 amino acids. This clonotype was counted a few times. Its antigen is currently unknown. These same data were also listed under a study on T cells of mothers and their children. As that study records: The donor cohort consisted of three healthy Caucasian mothers and their six children.

This chain connects TRBV7-9 to TRBJ2-7; 7 nucleotides align to TRBD1. The DNA end lines up better with TRBJ2-1; the J call may be wrong. This TCR came from a boy younger than 10 in good health. Input material: blood. The CDR3 sequence: CASSLGQGVHNEQFF. CDR3 sequence (DNA): TGTGCCAGCAGCTTAGGGCAGGGGGTACACAATGAGCAGTTCTTC.